This T cell receptor (beta chain) was captured by sequencing in a study of cytomegalovirus exposure and HLA in healthy donors. Findings and limits, study-wide: Follow-up analysis later connected one missense variant in DCLRE1C with trimming of TCR beta V- and J-genes. It was shown in a later analysis that HLA-associated TCR beta chains were more clonally expanded than other, equally common chains.

This clone came up a few times. Its matching antigen is unknown. The same CDR3 also results from other DNA sequences found in this sample. At collection, donors were nominally healthy, but unrecorded immune exposures were probable. V dropped 6 bases and J dropped 6; count of bases not matched to a gene: 2. The CDR3 is 14 residues long. Germline-derived CDR1 and CDR2 are KGHSH and LQKENI. Primers for the PCR totalled 60 Vbeta and 13 Jbeta. Here immunoSEQ multiplex PCR was the method, and the copy in TCRdb shows in-frame clones only, minus some. The sample records around 190,000 clones, around 80% being singletons.

The rearrangement joins TRBV18 to TRBJ2-3, with 14 bases identical to TRBD2. The source material was PBMCs. The sequence was obtained from a woman aged 45 to 65 in good health and CMV-seronegative. DNA of the CDR3: TGTGCCAGCTCGGGACTAGCGGGAGCTGATACGCAGTATTTT. Its protein product is CASSGLAGADTQYF. The variable domain in full, completed from reference TRBV18 and TRBJ2-3, reads NAGVMQNPRHLVRRRGQEARLRCSPMKGHSHVYWYRQLPEEGLKFMVYLQKENIIDESGMPKERFSAEFPKEGPSILRIQQVVRGDSAAYFCASSGLAGADTQYFGPGTRLTVL.